These T cell receptor beta chains were read from a single sample in a study of T cells in Graves' hyperthyroidism and ophthalmopathy. TCRdb passed the multiplex PCR reads through MiXCR, listing each CDR3 protein once. Found here are a few hundred thousand distinct CDR3 sequences, less than 25% of them singletons; the top ten hold less than 30%. The source material was blood. The receptors shown here come from a man aged 18-30 years with Graves' hyperthyroidism. CDR3s include the opening cysteine and the closing phenylalanine or tryptophan. D genes are given only for firm matches. Some rows have no size entry. The others give once, few or many, or a class for an expanded clone.

clone size: many
J gene: TRBJ1-2
V gene: TRBV12-3/TRBV12-4
D gene: TRBD1
CDR3 DNA: TGTGCCAGCAGTTCGTCCCGGGACAGGGTCGATGGCTACACCTTC
CDR3 protein: CASSSSRDRVDGYTF

clone size: few
J gene: TRBJ1-2
V gene: TRBV3-1
D gene: .
CDR3 DNA: TGTGCCAGCAGCCAAGATCTGGGCCCAGGACTGGTTGGCTACACCTTC
CDR3 protein: CASSQDLGPGLVGYTF

clone size: .
J gene: TRBJ2-7
V gene: TRBV12-3/TRBV12-4
D gene: .
CDR3 DNA: TGTGCCAGCAGGGAGGGACAAACGACTGAGCAGTACTTC
CDR3 protein: CASREGQTTEQYF

clone size: many
J gene: TRBJ1-1
V gene: TRBV28
D gene: .
CDR3 DNA: TGTGCCAGCAGTTCCCAGTTTGGCGCTTTCTTT
CDR3 protein: CASSSQFGAFF

clone size: many
J gene: TRBJ1-1
V gene: TRBV6-1
D gene: .
CDR3 DNA: TGTGCCAGCAGTGAACGGACTGAAGCTTTCTTT
CDR3 protein: CASSERTEAFF

clone size: many
J gene: TRBJ1-1
V gene: TRBV12-3/TRBV12-4
D gene: .
CDR3 DNA: TGTGCCAGCACCTCCAAGGGACGGTATGAAGCTTTCTTT
CDR3 protein: CASTSKGRYEAFF

clone size: .
J gene: TRBJ1-1
V gene: TRBV6-1
D gene: .
CDR3 DNA: TGTGCCAGCAGATGGTACCCCGGCAGTGAAGCTTTCTTT
CDR3 protein: CASRWYPGSEAFF

clone size: many
J gene: TRBJ2-5
V gene: TRBV5-1
D gene: TRBD1
CDR3 DNA: TGCGCCAGCAGCTTACAGGGGGTGGAGACCCAGTACTTC
CDR3 protein: CASSLQGVETQYF

clone size: .
J gene: TRBJ2-2
V gene: TRBV28
D gene: .
CDR3 DNA: TGTGCCAGCAGAATTAGCGCCGGGGAGCTGTTTTTT
CDR3 protein: CASRISAGELFF

clone size: .
J gene: TRBJ2-7
V gene: TRBV3-1
D gene: TRBD2
CDR3 DNA: TGTGCCAGCAGCTCGCGGACTAGCGGGGGCTACGAGCAGTACTTC
CDR3 protein: CASSSRTSGGYEQYF

clone size: .
J gene: TRBJ2-7
V gene: TRBV12-5
D gene: .
CDR3 DNA: TGTGCTAGTGGGCCCTCCGGGTTATATGAGCAGTACTTC
CDR3 protein: CASGPSGLYEQYF

clone size: many
J gene: TRBJ1-1
V gene: TRBV6-4
D gene: .
CDR3 DNA: TGTGCCAGCAGTGACTCGCACTTATCGAACACTGAAGCTTTCTTT
CDR3 protein: CASSDSHLSNTEAFF

clone size: many
J gene: TRBJ2-7
V gene: TRBV11-2
D gene: .
CDR3 DNA: TGTGCCAGCAGCTTGGGACTCGATGAGCAGTACTTC
CDR3 protein: CASSLGLDEQYF

clone size: many
J gene: TRBJ2-7
V gene: TRBV27
D gene: TRBD1
CDR3 DNA: TGTGCCAGCAGTTTATTTCCACAGGGGGCTCCCTACGAGCAGTACTTC
CDR3 protein: CASSLFPQGAPYEQYF

clone size: .
J gene: TRBJ2-5
V gene: TRBV11-2
D gene: TRBD1
CDR3 DNA: TGTGCCAGCAGCGTCCGACAGGGAATGTCGGAGACCCAGTACTTC
CDR3 protein: CASSVRQGMSETQYF

clone size: .
J gene: TRBJ2-3
V gene: TRBV2
D gene: TRBD1
CDR3 DNA: TGTGCCAGCAGTAAGGACAGGGCGGGCGCAGATACGCAGTATTTT
CDR3 protein: CASSKDRAGADTQYF

clone size: many
J gene: TRBJ1-1
V gene: TRBV6-2/TRBV6-3
D gene: .
CDR3 DNA: TGTGCCAGCAAGACAAGTACAGTGTCGAACACTGAAACTTTCTTT
CDR3 protein: CASKTSTVSNTETFF

clone size: .
J gene: TRBJ2-2
V gene: TRBV25-1
D gene: .
CDR3 DNA: TGTGCCAGCAGTGACCAGGGGACCGGGGAGCTGTTTTTT
CDR3 protein: CASSDQGTGELFF

clone size: .
J gene: TRBJ2-5
V gene: TRBV6-2/TRBV6-3
D gene: TRBD2
CDR3 DNA: TGTGCCATCAGCCACCCAGGACTAGCGGGAGTTGAGACCCAGTACTTC
CDR3 protein: CAISHPGLAGVETQYF

clone size: many
J gene: TRBJ2-7
V gene: TRBV5-1
D gene: .
CDR3 DNA: TGCGCCAGCAGCTTGGCGGGGGGCGCGGCCGAGCAGTACTTC
CDR3 protein: CASSLAGGAAEQYF

clone size: .
J gene: TRBJ1-2
V gene: TRBV7-3
D gene: .
CDR3 DNA: TGTGCCAGCAGCTTAAGACCGGGGGCAGGAGGCTATGGCTACACCTTC
CDR3 protein: CASSLRPGAGGYGYTF

clone size: .
J gene: TRBJ1-5
V gene: TRBV6-5
D gene: .
CDR3 DNA: TGTGCCAGCAGTTACGGGGGCCGGGGCAATCGGCCCCAGCATTTT
CDR3 protein: CASSYGGRGNRPQHF

clone size: .
J gene: TRBJ1-3
V gene: TRBV6-2/TRBV6-3
D gene: .
CDR3 DNA: TGTGCCAGCAGTTACTCTGGGACAACGGGAAACACCATATATTTT
CDR3 protein: CASSYSGTTGNTIYF

clone size: many
J gene: TRBJ2-5
V gene: TRBV2
D gene: TRBD1
CDR3 DNA: TGTGCCAGCAAGCAGGGATACAGAAGCGCCGGGACAGGAATTCGAGAGACCCAGTACTTC
CDR3 protein: CASKQGYRSAGTGIRETQYF

clone size: .
J gene: TRBJ2-7
V gene: TRBV5-1
D gene: TRBD2
CDR3 DNA: TGCGCCAGCAGCACGACTAGCGGGGTAAACGAGCAGTACTTC
CDR3 protein: CASSTTSGVNEQYF

clone size: .
J gene: TRBJ1-1
V gene: TRBV11-2
D gene: .
CDR3 DNA: TGTGCCAGCAGCTTAAGAAGCTCCGGAAGGGCTTTCTTT
CDR3 protein: CASSLRSSGRAFF

clone size: .
J gene: TRBJ2-6
V gene: TRBV5-1
D gene: .
CDR3 DNA: TGCGCCAGCAGCTTGGGGGATCCCTCTGGGGCCAACGTCCTGACTTTC
CDR3 protein: CASSLGDPSGANVLTF

clone size: many
J gene: TRBJ1-1
V gene: TRBV15
D gene: .
CDR3 DNA: TGTGCCACCAGCAGAGATGTTGCGGGGCTTAGCACTGAAGCTTTCTTT
CDR3 protein: CATSRDVAGLSTEAFF

clone size: .
J gene: TRBJ1-2
V gene: TRBV6-1
D gene: .
CDR3 DNA: TGTGCCAGCAGCGCCCTCAACTATGGCTACACCTTC
CDR3 protein: CASSALNYGYTF

clone size: .
J gene: TRBJ1-1
V gene: TRBV5-1
D gene: TRBD1
CDR3 DNA: TGCGCCAGCAGCTTGGGGACAGGGAAGGCTTTCTTT
CDR3 protein: CASSLGTGKAFF

clone size: .
J gene: TRBJ2-7
V gene: TRBV12-3/TRBV12-4
D gene: TRBD2
CDR3 DNA: TGTGCCAGCAGTCTCCGGACTAGCGGTTCCTACTACGAGCAGTACTTC
CDR3 protein: CASSLRTSGSYYEQYF

clone size: .
J gene: TRBJ2-4
V gene: TRBV20-1
D gene: .
CDR3 DNA: TGCAGTGCTCACACCCCGCGACAGATAGCCAAAAACATTAAGTACTTC
CDR3 protein: CSAHTPRQIAKNIKYF

clone size: few
J gene: TRBJ2-7
V gene: TRBV2
D gene: TRBD1
CDR3 DNA: TGTGCCAGCAGTGTCCACAGGGGTCGGTACGAGCAGTACTTC
CDR3 protein: CASSVHRGRYEQYF

clone size: .
J gene: TRBJ2-5
V gene: TRBV5-1
D gene: .
CDR3 DNA: TGCGCCAGCAGCCCCCCCAGGGGCTTTGAGACCCAGTACTTC
CDR3 protein: CASSPPRGFETQYF

clone size: many
J gene: TRBJ2-7
V gene: TRBV6-5
D gene: .
CDR3 DNA: TGTGCCAGCAGTTATGACGCCAGCTACGAGCAGTACTTC
CDR3 protein: CASSYDASYEQYF

clone size: .
J gene: TRBJ1-2
V gene: TRBV6-1
D gene: .
CDR3 DNA: TGTGCCAGCAGTGAAGACCCTGGGGGGCTATCTATTTATGGCTACACCTTC
CDR3 protein: CASSEDPGGLSIYGYTF

clone size: .
J gene: TRBJ2-7
V gene: TRBV20-1
D gene: .
CDR3 DNA: TGCAGTGCTATTAGTGGGGAGAAAGAATTCTACGAGCAGTACTTC
CDR3 protein: CSAISGEKEFYEQYF

clone size: many
J gene: TRBJ2-7
V gene: TRBV11-2
D gene: .
CDR3 DNA: TGTGCCAGCAGCTTAACGGACGACTACGAGCAGTACTTC
CDR3 protein: CASSLTDDYEQYF

clone size: few
J gene: TRBJ1-1
V gene: TRBV27
D gene: .
CDR3 DNA: TGTGCCAGCAGTTTTCTCACTCAGGGTACCACTGAAGCTTTCTTT
CDR3 protein: CASSFLTQGTTEAFF

clone size: .
J gene: TRBJ1-2
V gene: TRBV24-1
D gene: .
CDR3 DNA: TGTGCCACCAGTGATTTACAGGGTTACGGCTACACCTTC
CDR3 protein: CATSDLQGYGYTF

clone size: many
J gene: TRBJ1-2
V gene: TRBV29-1
D gene: .
CDR3 DNA: TGCAGCGTTGACCCGTTGGGGCTTCTCTATGGCTACACCTTC
CDR3 protein: CSVDPLGLLYGYTF

clone size: many
J gene: TRBJ1-2
V gene: TRBV4-1
D gene: TRBD1
CDR3 DNA: TGCGCCAGCAGCCAAGTGAGGGGGCAGGGCGGCTACACCTTC
CDR3 protein: CASSQVRGQGGYTF

clone size: many
J gene: TRBJ1-3
V gene: TRBV5-1
D gene: .
CDR3 DNA: TGCGCCAGCAGCTTGGAAGGACGGGGCTCTGGAAACACCATATATTTT
CDR3 protein: CASSLEGRGSGNTIYF

clone size: .
J gene: TRBJ2-5
V gene: TRBV6-5
D gene: TRBD2
CDR3 DNA: TGTGCCAGCAGTTTACGGTCTAGCGGCACCCAAGAGACCCAGTACTTC
CDR3 protein: CASSLRSSGTQETQYF

clone size: many
J gene: TRBJ1-2
V gene: TRBV5-8
D gene: .
CDR3 DNA: TGTGCCAGCAGCTTGGGGGGCCACACCTTC
CDR3 protein: CASSLGGHTF

clone size: .
J gene: TRBJ2-2
V gene: TRBV6-1
D gene: TRBD1
CDR3 DNA: TGTGCCAACTCGGGACAGCCGAACACCGGGGAGCTGTTTTTT
CDR3 protein: CANSGQPNTGELFF

clone size: many
J gene: TRBJ1-1
V gene: TRBV2
D gene: TRBD1
CDR3 DNA: TGTGCCAGCAGTGCGGCAGGGGGCACTGGAGCTTTCTTT
CDR3 protein: CASSAAGGTGAFF

clone size: many
J gene: TRBJ1-6
V gene: TRBV27
D gene: .
CDR3 DNA: TGTGCCAGCAGTTTTAAGGGGATAGGGGGGAATTCACCCCTCCACTTT
CDR3 protein: CASSFKGIGGNSPLHF

clone size: many
J gene: TRBJ1-3
V gene: TRBV30
D gene: .
CDR3 DNA: TGTGCCTGGAGCCGGGACTCTGGAAACACCATATATTTT
CDR3 protein: CAWSRDSGNTIYF

clone size: many
J gene: TRBJ1-3
V gene: TRBV6-5
D gene: TRBD1
CDR3 DNA: TGTGCCAGCAGTTACAGGACAGGGCCCGGAAACACCATATATTTT
CDR3 protein: CASSYRTGPGNTIYF

clone size: few
J gene: TRBJ2-7
V gene: TRBV3-1
D gene: .
CDR3 DNA: TGTGCCAGCAGCCAAGATAGGGGCATGAGGGCCTCCTACGAGCAGTACTTC
CDR3 protein: CASSQDRGMRASYEQYF

clone size: .
J gene: TRBJ1-2
V gene: TRBV12-3/TRBV12-4
D gene: TRBD1
CDR3 DNA: TGTGCCAGCAGTTCGACAGGGGGAGGGTATGGCTACACCTTC
CDR3 protein: CASSSTGGGYGYTF